The T cell receptor beta chain under discussion was sequenced for a study of CD8 T cells in Susac syndrome (dated by TCRdb to between 2018 and 2021). In the study overall: Of the Susac syndrome patients who were sequenced, more than five had clinically active disease and fewer than ten were in clinical remission. At the time of blood withdrawal, Susac syndrome patients were either therapy-naive, taking corticosteroids (with some also receiving IVIg), or on IVIg alone. The study used repertoire sequencing to test whether antigen drove CD8+ T cell activation and differentiation in Susac syndrome. Clonality of the CD8+ T cell repertoire was compared between roughly twelve healthy donors, approximately 14 Susac syndrome patients and roughly 16 multiple sclerosis patients. Findings and caveats that apply to the study as a whole: In the total CD8+ and CD8+ TEMRA repertoires, roughly 15 and five Susac-specific public clones, respectively, were identified. Susac syndrome CD8+ repertoires showed clonal expansion, highest in CD8+ TEMRA cells and greater in clinically active than remitting patients. The number of individuals in the TCR sequencing and HLA analysis was acknowledged as relatively small.

The CDR3 starts with the cysteine, ends with the phenylalanine, and has 14 residues. CDR3 DNA only is kept here, 42 bases in frame from base 1. As encoded in the germline V gene, CDR1 is KGHDR while CDR2 is SFDVKD. Relative to germline, V is 6 bases shorter and J is 5 bases shorter, with 16 bases between their ends. Peripheral blood CD8+ and CD4+ T cells from healthy donors, Susac syndrome patients and multiple sclerosis patients were profiled by high-throughput TCR beta sequencing. Recently defined diagnostic criteria for definite or probable disease were met by the Susac syndrome patients. Bulk CD8+ and CD4+ T cells were purified by magnetic negative isolation, while CD8+ TEMRA cells were enriched using FACS. Blood was collected in EDTA tubes and processed within 24 hours, with PBMCs isolated through density gradient centrifugation. PBMCs intended for TCR sequencing were cryopreserved in liquid nitrogen and were subsequently thawed in a 37 degrees C water bath. Purity of sorted or isolated CD4+, CD8+ and CD8+ TEMRA cells was at least 90%.

Points on this clonotype: Its antigen is still unknown. The sample holds no much larger clone one base away, and base qualities are not on file.

RNA was extracted using the RNeasy kit, and roughly 0.5 to 1 microgram was reverse transcribed with random hexamers. The immunoSEQ multiplex PCR assay, which covers 54 Vbeta and 13 Jbeta segments, was used to amplify TCR beta CDR3 regions. To correct PCR amplification bias, a synthetic template baseline was used for both primer optimization and computational correction. In the paper's pipeline: Reads were annotated to V, D and J genes per IMGT and analyzed with immunoSEQ Analyzer, keeping only productive sequences. Clonality was calculated as one minus the Shannon entropy normalized by log2 of the number of productive unique sequences. For each patient and control, public and private clones were evaluated within the 100 most prevalent clones. A clone was defined as Susac-specific if it was absent from the healthy and MS cohorts, from some 980 published viral clones and from other ImmuneACCESS disease sequences. TCRdb reworked the public reads: Q25 trimming with fastp, MiXCR clone assembly, productive beta chains retained. For every CDR3 protein sequence, its rows merge into one entry that carries the most common genes and DNA. TCRdb's processing, not the study's, gives the V and J calls here. Within this sample are around 100,000 distinct CDR3 sequences, with 95% of them counted one time only. Together, the top ten hold more than 0.3% of the sample.

The source of this sequence is a human donor with Susac syndrome. Specimen: CD8+ T cells from PBMCs. Recombination linked TRBV24-1 to TRBJ2-7; 5 matching bases give a weak D call of TRBD2. The CDR3 amino acid sequence is: CATSPSPGKNEQYF. The nucleotides read TGTGCCACCAGTCCATCCCCGGGAAAGAACGAGCAGTACTTC.